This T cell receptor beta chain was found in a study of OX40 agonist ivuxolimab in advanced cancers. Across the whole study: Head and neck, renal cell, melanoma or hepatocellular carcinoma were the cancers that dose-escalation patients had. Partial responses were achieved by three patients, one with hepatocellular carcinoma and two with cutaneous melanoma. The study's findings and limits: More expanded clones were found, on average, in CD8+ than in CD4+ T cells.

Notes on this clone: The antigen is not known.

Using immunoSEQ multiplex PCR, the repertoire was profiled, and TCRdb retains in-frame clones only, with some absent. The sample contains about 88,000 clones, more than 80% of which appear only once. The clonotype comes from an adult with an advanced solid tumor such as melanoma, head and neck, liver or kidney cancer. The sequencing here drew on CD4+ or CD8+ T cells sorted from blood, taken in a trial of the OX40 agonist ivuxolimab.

This chain's CDR3 is CASKYSATEYTEAFF. CDR3 nucleotide sequence: TGTGCCAGCAAATACAGTGCGACAGAATACACTGAAGCTTTCTTT. This chain links TRBV27 with TRBJ1-1; D may be TRBD1 (5 bases). This CDR3 has 15 amino acids. CDR1 MNHEY and CDR2 SMNVEV come from the germline V gene (reference sequence). Trimming shortened V by 7 bases and J by 3 bases, and 18 bases separated the two germline ends.